The 13 T cell receptor beta chains below all came from one sample that was sequenced in a study of blood T cells in healthy people across ages. Then a second PCR, running about 6 to 11 cycles, was carried out with a sample-barcoded 5' primer and a J-beta primer mix. TCRdb passed the 5' RACE reads through MiXCR, listing each CDR3 protein once. The sample lists about 650,000 distinct CDR3 sequences, about a third seen once, with 15% to 19% in the top ten. Sample: blood. These receptors all stem from a woman of 80 years or more in good health.

A note on this clonotype: Germline is not matched at one junction end, which may reflect a read error. The chain employs TRBV7-3 and TRBJ2-3; 9 bases are shared with TRBD1. CDR1 and CDR2 (germline): SGHTA, FQGTGA. This CDR3 has 20 amino acids. The CDR3 DNA reads as TGCGCCAGCAGCTTGCGTTCTCCGGGACAGGGTTTTGGGAGCACAGATACGCAGTATTTT. This sequence encodes CASSLRSPGQGFGSTDTQYF. Full variable domain (missing parts from reference TRBV7-3 and TRBJ2-3): GAGVSQTPSNKVTEKGKYVELRCDPISGHTALYWYRQSLGQGPEFLIYFQGTGAADDSGLPNDRFFAVRPEGSVSTLKIQRTERGDSAVYLCASSLRSPGQGFGSTDTQYFGPGTRLTVL.

This clonotype was seen many times. This rearrangement joins TRBV9 to TRBJ2-1; weak D call: TRBD2 (6 bases). CDR3 length: 15 amino acids. The germline gives CDR1 SGDLS, CDR2 YYNGEE. Trimming cost V 5 bases and J 0 bases, with 12 bases left between them. CDR3 protein: CASSSSGDSYNEQFF. CDR3 DNA: TGTGCCAGCAGTTCATCGGGGGACTCCTACAATGAGCAGTTCTTC.

This clonotype was detected only a few times. The V call is TRBV5-5, the J call TRBJ1-1; TRBD1 aligns across 7 bases. CDR1 and CDR2 (germline): SGHKS, YYEKEE (reference sequence). Unmatched junction bases numbered 8, after V lost 3 bases and J lost 0 bases. The CDR3 has 16 residues. The CDR3 coding sequence is TGTGCCAGCAGCTCATCATTGGGGACAGTGAACACTGAAGCTTTCTTT. Its translation is CASSSSLGTVNTEAFF.

This clonotype was counted at least ten times. The CDR3 loop is CASSLKPRASGSTDTQYF. DNA for the CDR3: TGTGCCAGCAGCTTAAAACCCCGCGCTAGCGGAAGCACAGATACGCAGTATTTT. The rearrangement uses TRBV7-2 and TRBJ2-3; TRBD2 matches 7 bases. CDR1 is SGHTA, CDR2 FQGNSA, per germline. Trimming at V came to 2 bases and at J to 0 bases, leaving 11 bases not matched to a gene. CDR3 size: 18 residues.

This clonotype appeared many times. The J gene is TRBJ1-2, the V gene TRBV7-9; TRBD1 is a possible D gene (6 bases). The CDR3 extends over 15 amino acids. The germline V gene encodes CDR1 SEHNR and CDR2 FQNEAQ (reference sequence). Trimming stripped 5 bases from V and 8 bases from J, with 21 bases between. The CDR3: CASSRIQGPSIGYTF. The CDR3 DNA reads TGTGCCAGCAGCCGAATACAGGGACCAAGCATAGGCTACACCTTC.

This clonotype was detected many times. The rearrangement links TRBV5-1 to TRBJ2-3; 8 nucleotides line up with TRBD2. The CDR3 covers 16 residues. Trimming at V came to 4 bases and at J to 5 bases, leaving 12 bases not matched to a gene. Germline lookup yields CDR1 SGHRS and CDR2 YFSETQ. CDR3 sequence (DNA): TGCGCCAGCAGCGGAGCTTCGGGGGGGCTCATAGATACGCAGTATTTT. This translates into CASSGASGGLIDTQYF.

This clonotype appeared many times. The chain recombines TRBV6-2 or TRBV6-3 with TRBJ2-5; D may be TRBD1 (5 bases). Trimming cost V 6 bases and J 7 bases, with 15 bases left between them. This CDR3 has 13 residues. Germline V gives CDR1 MNHEY, CDR2 SVGEGT. DNA of the CDR3: TGTGCCAGCAGCCCCGAGGTTCAGGGGACCCAGTACTTC. It is translated as CASSPEVQGTQYF.

This clonotype was observed many times. J is TRBJ2-1 and V is TRBV6-2 or TRBV6-3; 8 nucleotides align to TRBD1. The length of the CDR3 is 12 residues. The trim removed 5 bases at V and 8 bases at J, leaving 2 bases unmatched. Per germline, CDR1 MNHEY and CDR2 SVGEGT. This chain's CDR3 is CASSGQGYEQFF. CDR3 DNA: TGTGCCAGCAGTGGACAGGGCTATGAGCAGTTCTTC.

This clonotype has more than one count but fewer than ten. Here the CDR3 DNA reads TGTGCCTGCCCGGGCAGGGAGAACTATGGCTACACCTTC. Translated: CACPGRENYGYTF. V gene TRBV30 combines with J gene TRBJ1-2; a weak D match, TRBD1 (5 bases). Germline V gene sequence: CDR1 GTSNPN, CDR2 SVGIG (reference sequence). The CDR3 consists of 13 residues. V shed 6 bases and J shed 2 bases, with 13 bases lying between them.

As concerns this clonotype: This clone may be a read error of a much larger clone one base away. V is TRBV6-6 and J is TRBJ1-4; D remains unclear. The CDR3 covers 15 residues. Germline assignment: CDR1 MNHNY and CDR2 SVGAGI (reference sequence). The CDR3 sequence: CASRTAGSTNEKRFF. The DNA of the CDR3 is TGTGCCAGCAGAACAGCCGGATCAACTAATGAAAAACGGTTTTTT.

Of note for this clonotype: The junction departs from the called germline gene at one end, perhaps through a read error. The chain carries TRBV20-1 and TRBJ2-1; 7 bases fit TRBD2. Germline V gene data show CDR1 as DFQATT and CDR2 as SNEGSKA (reference sequence). CDR3 length equals 17 residues. CDR3 coding DNA: TGCAGTGCTAGATCCTACCCCGGCGGGAGCTCCTACGATGAGCAGTTCTTC. This sequence encodes CSARSYPGGSSYDEQFF.

A word on this clonotype: One junction end disagrees with the germline gene, perhaps due to a read error. The chain couples TRBV15 to TRBJ2-4; 9 bases agree with TRBD1. The CDR3 has 14 amino acids. Germline V gives CDR1 LNHNV, CDR2 YYDKDF (reference sequence). CDR3 coding DNA: TGCGCCACCAGCAGAGGGGACAGGGCAAACGAGCGGTACTTC. It encodes CATSRGDRANERYF.

This clonotype occurred many times. The rearrangement uses TRBV5-1 and TRBJ2-7; a possible D gene is TRBD2 (5 bases). V lost 0 bases and J lost 0, with 13 bases in between. CDR3 length: 16 amino acids. The V gene's germline CDR1 is SGHRS and CDR2 YFSETQ. The CDR3 DNA is TGCGCCAGCAGCTTGGGAGGCCTAGCCGTCTCCTACGAGCAGTACTTC. Its translation is CASSLGGLAVSYEQYF.